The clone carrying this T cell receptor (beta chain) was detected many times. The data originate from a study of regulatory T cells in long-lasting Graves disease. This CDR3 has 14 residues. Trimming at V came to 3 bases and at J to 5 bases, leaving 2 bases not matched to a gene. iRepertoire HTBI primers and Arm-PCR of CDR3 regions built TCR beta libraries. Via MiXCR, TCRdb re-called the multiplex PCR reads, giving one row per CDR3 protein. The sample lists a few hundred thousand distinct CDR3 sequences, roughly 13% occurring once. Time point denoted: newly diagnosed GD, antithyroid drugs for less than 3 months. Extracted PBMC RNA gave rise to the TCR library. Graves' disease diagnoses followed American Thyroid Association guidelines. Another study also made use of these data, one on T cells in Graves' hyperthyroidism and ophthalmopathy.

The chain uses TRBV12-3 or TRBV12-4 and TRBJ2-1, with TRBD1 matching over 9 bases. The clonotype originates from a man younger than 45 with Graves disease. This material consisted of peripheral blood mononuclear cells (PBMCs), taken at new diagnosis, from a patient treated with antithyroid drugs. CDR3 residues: CASSFRDRDNEQFF. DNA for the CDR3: TGTGCCAGCAGTTTCCGGGACAGGGACAATGAGCAGTTCTTC.